The sequence of this TCR beta chain was determined in a study of T-cell reconstitution after alpha-beta-depleted transplantation in children. A note on this clonotype: The antigen remains unidentified.

Per the germline V gene, CDR1 is SGHKS and CDR2 is YYEKEE (reference sequence). Deletions cut 4 bases from V and 8 bases from J, with 19 bases between. The CDR3 contains 15 residues. Study conclusions and caveats: Some patients showed high day-60 TCRbeta diversity, which derived from surviving recipient T cells and thymic progenitors.

Library preparation (for TCRbeta) was performed with unique molecular identifiers. TCRdb used MiXCR to reprocess the PCR reads, holding one entry per CDR3 protein. The data hold around 190,000 distinct CDR3 sequences, with approximately 6.9% observed a single time. The sample consisted of PBMCs, taken before TCRalphabeta/CD19-depleted stem cell transplant. V and J are TRBV5-5 and TRBJ2-1, with D possibly matching TRBD1 (6 bases). This clonotype was obtained from a boy aged 2-9 years with acute lymphoblastic leukemia, due to receive a stem cell transplant. CDR3 in amino acids: CASSALNRVYDEQFF. CDR3 nucleotides: TGTGCCAGCAGCGCACTGAACAGGGTTTACGATGAGCAGTTCTTC.